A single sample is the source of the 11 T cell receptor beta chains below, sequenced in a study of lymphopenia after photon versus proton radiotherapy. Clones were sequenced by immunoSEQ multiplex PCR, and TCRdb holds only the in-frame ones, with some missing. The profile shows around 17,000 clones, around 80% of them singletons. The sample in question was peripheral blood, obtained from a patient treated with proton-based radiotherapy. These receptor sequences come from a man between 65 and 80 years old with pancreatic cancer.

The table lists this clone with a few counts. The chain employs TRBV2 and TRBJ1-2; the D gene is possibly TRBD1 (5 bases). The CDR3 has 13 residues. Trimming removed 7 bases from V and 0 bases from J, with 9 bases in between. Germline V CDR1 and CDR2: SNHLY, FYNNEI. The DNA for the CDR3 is TGTGCCAGCACCCAGGGATCTAACTATGGCTACACCTTC. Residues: CASTQGSNYGYTF. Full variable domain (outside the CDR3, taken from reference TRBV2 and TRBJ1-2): EPEVTQTPSHQVTQMGQEVILRCVPISNHLYFYWYRQILGQKVEFLVSFYNNEISEKSEIFDDQFSVERPDGSNFTLKIRSTKLEDSAMYFCASTQGSNYGYTFGSGTRLTVV.

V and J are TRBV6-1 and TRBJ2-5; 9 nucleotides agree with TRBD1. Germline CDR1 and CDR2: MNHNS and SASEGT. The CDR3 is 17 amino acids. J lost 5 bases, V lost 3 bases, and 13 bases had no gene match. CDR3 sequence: CASSEPPGTGLQETQYF. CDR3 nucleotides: TGTGCCAGCAGTGAGCCACCCGGGACAGGGTTACAGGAGACCCAGTACTTC.

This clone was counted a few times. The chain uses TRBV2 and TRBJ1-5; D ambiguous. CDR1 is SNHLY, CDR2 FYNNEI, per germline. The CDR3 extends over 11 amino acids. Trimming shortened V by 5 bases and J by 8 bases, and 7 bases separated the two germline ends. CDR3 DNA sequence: TGTGCCAGCAGTTGGGGAGAGCCCCAGCATTTT. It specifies CASSWGEPQHF. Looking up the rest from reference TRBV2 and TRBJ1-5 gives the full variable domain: EPEVTQTPSHQVTQMGQEVILRCVPISNHLYFYWYRQILGQKVEFLVSFYNNEISEKSEIFDDQFSVERPDGSNFTLKIRSTKLEDSAMYFCASSWGEPQHFGDGTRLSIL.

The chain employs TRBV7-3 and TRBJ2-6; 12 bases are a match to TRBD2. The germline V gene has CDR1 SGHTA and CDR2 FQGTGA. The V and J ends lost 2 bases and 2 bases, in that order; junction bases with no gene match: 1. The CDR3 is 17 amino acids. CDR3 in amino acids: CASSLRLAGAGANVLTF. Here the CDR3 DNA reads TGTGCCAGCAGCTTACGACTAGCGGGAGCTGGGGCCAACGTCCTGACTTTC.

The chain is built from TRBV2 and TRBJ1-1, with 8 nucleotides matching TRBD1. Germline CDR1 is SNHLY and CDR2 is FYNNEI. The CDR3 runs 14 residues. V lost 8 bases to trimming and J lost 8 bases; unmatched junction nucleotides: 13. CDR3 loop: CASWRTGPASEAFF. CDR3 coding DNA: TGTGCCAGCTGGAGGACAGGGCCCGCATCAGAAGCTTTCTTT.

This CDR3 reads CASGELWAGLYNEQFF. The CDR3 DNA is TGTGCCAGCGGGGAGTTGTGGGCAGGGCTGTACAATGAGCAGTTCTTC. The rearrangement links TRBV2 to TRBJ2-1; D assignment may be TRBD1 or TRBD2 (5 bases each). Looked up from germline, CDR1 is SNHLY and CDR2 is FYNNEI. V lost 8 bases to trimming and J lost 4 bases, with 21 bases between them. The CDR3 consists of 16 residues.

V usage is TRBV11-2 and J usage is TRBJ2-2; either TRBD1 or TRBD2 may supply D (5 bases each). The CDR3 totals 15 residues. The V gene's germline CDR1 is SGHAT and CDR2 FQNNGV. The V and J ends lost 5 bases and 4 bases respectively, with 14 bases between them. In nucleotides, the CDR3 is TGTGCCAGCAGCCAACCCAGGGACCCCACCGGGGAGCTGTTTTTT. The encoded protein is CASSQPRDPTGELFF.

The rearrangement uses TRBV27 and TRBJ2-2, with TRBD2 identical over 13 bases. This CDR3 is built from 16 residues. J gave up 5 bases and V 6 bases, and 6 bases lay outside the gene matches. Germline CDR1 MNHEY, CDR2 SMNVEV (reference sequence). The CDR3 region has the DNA TGTGCCAGCAGACGCCAACTAGCGGGAGGGACCGGGGAGCTGTTTTTT. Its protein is CASRRQLAGGTGELFF.

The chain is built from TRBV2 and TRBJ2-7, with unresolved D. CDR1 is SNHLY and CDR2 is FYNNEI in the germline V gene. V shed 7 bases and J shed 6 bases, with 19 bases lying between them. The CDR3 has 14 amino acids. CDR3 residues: CASIPTDVRGEQYF. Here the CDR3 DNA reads TGTGCCAGCATACCTACGGACGTCCGAGGCGAGCAGTACTTC.

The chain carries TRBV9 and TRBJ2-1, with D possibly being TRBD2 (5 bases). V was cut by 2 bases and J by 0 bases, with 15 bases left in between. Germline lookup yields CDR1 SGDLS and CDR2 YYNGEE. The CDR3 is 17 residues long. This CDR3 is CASSVFLSGSSYNEQFF. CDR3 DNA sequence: TGTGCCAGCAGCGTCTTTCTAAGCGGAAGCTCCTACAATGAGCAGTTCTTC.

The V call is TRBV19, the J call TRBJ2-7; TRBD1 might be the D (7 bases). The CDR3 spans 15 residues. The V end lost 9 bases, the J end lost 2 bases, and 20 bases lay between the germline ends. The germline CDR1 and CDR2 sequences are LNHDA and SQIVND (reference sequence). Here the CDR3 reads CASQLGGQSTYEQYF. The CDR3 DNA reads TGTGCCAGCCAGCTCGGGGGACAGTCGACCTACGAGCAGTACTTC. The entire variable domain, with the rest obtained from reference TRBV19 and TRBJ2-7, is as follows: DGGITQSPKYLFRKEGQNVTLSCEQNLNHDAMYWYRQDPGQGLRLIYYSQIVNDFQKGDIAEGYSVSREKKESFPLTVTSAQKNPTAFYLCASQLGGQSTYEQYFGPGTRLTVT.